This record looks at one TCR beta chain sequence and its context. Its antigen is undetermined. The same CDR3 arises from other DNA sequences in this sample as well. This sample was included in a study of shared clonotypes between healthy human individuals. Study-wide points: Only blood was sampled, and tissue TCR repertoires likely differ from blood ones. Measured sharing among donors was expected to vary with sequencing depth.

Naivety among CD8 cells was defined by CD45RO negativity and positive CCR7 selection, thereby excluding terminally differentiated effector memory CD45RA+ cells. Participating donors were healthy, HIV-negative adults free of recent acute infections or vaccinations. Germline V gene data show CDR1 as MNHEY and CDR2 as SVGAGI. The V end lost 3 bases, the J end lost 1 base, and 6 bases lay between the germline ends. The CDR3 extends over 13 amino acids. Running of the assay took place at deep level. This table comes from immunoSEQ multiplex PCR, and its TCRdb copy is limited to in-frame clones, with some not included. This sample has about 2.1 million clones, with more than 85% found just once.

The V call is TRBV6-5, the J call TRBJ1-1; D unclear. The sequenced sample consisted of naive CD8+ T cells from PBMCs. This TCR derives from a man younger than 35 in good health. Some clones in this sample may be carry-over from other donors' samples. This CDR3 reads CASSYYPNTEAFF. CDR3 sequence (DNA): TGTGCCAGCAGTTATTATCCGAACACTGAAGCTTTCTTT.